These T cell receptor beta chains were read from a single sample in a study of graft-versus-host responses after intestinal transplantation. Antigen specificity for these receptors is unknown. Libraries were prepared by immunoSEQ multiplex PCR; TCRdb keeps only in-frame clonotypes and omits some of them. The table includes tens of thousands of clones, roughly 96% detected once. Here the sequenced sample was unstimulated CD8+ T cells sorted from spleen or lymph node cells, taken before transplant. These receptor sequences come from a human donor who was the organ donor for an intestinal transplant. Each CDR3 is given with its conserved first and last residue. The D gene is left open where the match is weak. Size is stated for part of the rows, as once, few or many counts, or as a class when the clone is expanded.

TRBV7-9	NA	NA	TRBJ2-1	TGTGCCAGCAGCTTAATTCGGAATGAGCAGTTCTTC	CASSLIRNEQFF
TRBV7-2	NA	NA	TRBJ1-2	TGTGCCAGCAGCCAGGACAGATACTTCTCTGTTACCCATGGCTACACCTTC	CASSQDRYFSVTHGYTF
TRBV5-1	NA	NA	TRBJ2-5	TGCGCCAGCAGCTTAGCAGGGGAACAAGAGACCCAGTACTTC	CASSLAGEQETQYF
TRBV4-2	TRBD2	NA	TRBJ2-5	TGTGCCAGCAGCCAAGATCCGGGACTAGCGGGGACCGGAGAGACCCAGTACTTC	CASSQDPGLAGTGETQYF
TRBV28	TRBD1	NA	TRBJ1-4	TGTGCCAGCAGTGAGACAGGGGGCGGAGAAAAACTGTTTTTT	CASSETGGGEKLFF
TRBV11-2	NA	NA	TRBJ1-1	TGTGCCAGCAGCCGGATTCCCCCGTACGCTTACACTGAAGCTTTCTTT	CASSRIPPYAYTEAFF
TRBV7-6	NA	NA	TRBJ2-7	TGTGCCAGCAGCTTTCTCTACGAGCAGTACTTC	CASSFLYEQYF
TRBV19	NA	NA	TRBJ2-1	TGTGCCAGTAGGGGATGGACATTTAATGAGCAGTTCTTC	CASRGWTFNEQFF
TRBV5-6	TRBD2	NA	TRBJ2-1	TGTGCCAGCAGCTTGACTAGCGGGGGTAGCGATGAGCAGTTCTTC	CASSLTSGGSDEQFF
TRBV19	NA	NA	TRBJ2-7	TGTGCCAGTAGTCGCGCCTTCGCGTCCTACGAGCAGTACTTC	CASSRAFASYEQYF
TRBV4-3	TRBD1	NA	TRBJ1-4	TGCGCCAGCAGCCAAGAGAGGGGGACGACAGGGGGAAATGAAAAACTGTTTTTT	CASSQERGTTGGNEKLFF
TRBV5-6	NA	once	TRBJ1-6	TGTGCCAGCAGCTATACCAGGGGCCCTAATTCACCCCTCCACTTT	CASSYTRGPNSPLHF
TRBV2	TRBD2	NA	TRBJ2-3	TGTGCCAGCAGTGAAGCGGCTAGCGGGGGCCACCCGGATACGCAGTATTTT	CASSEAASGGHPDTQYF
TRBV4-3	TRBD1	NA	TRBJ1-4	TGCGCCAGCAGCCGCTCGGGACAGGGGTCTGAAAAACTGTTTTTT	CASSRSGQGSEKLFF
TRBV7-9	NA	NA	TRBJ1-1	TGTGCCAGCAGCCCCCAGGGCACTGAAGCTTTCTTT	CASSPQGTEAFF
TRBV5-1	TRBD2	NA	TRBJ2-3	TGCGCCAGCACCCCGCGTGGACTAGCGGGGGGGCCTTTCGAGACAGATACGCAGTATTTT	CASTPRGLAGGPFETDTQYF
TRBV4-1	NA	NA	TRBJ1-1	TGCGCCAGCAGCCACGGCGAAGGATTTTACGGAGTTTACACTGAAGCTTTCTTT	CASSHGEGFYGVYTEAFF
TRBV11-2	NA	NA	TRBJ2-5	TGTGCCAGCAGCTTAGGTCAGGTCGGAGAGACCCAGTACTTC	CASSLGQVGETQYF
TRBV19	TRBD2	NA	TRBJ2-5	TGTGCCAGTAGTATAGGGGGCCCGGGGACTAGCGGGACTAGGGAGACCCAGTACTTC	CASSIGGPGTSGTRETQYF
TRBV19	TRBD1	NA	TRBJ2-7	TGTGCCAGTAGTCCGGGACAGGCCCTCTACGAGCAGTACTTC	CASSPGQALYEQYF
TRBV11-2	NA	NA	TRBJ1-5	TGTGCCAGCAGCTTAGATTTCGGGGGCAATCAGCCCCAGCATTTT	CASSLDFGGNQPQHF
TRBV6-5	NA	few	TRBJ1-1	TGTGCCAGCAGAGGAGCGCCCACTGAAGCTTTCTTT	CASRGAPTEAFF
TRBV28	NA	NA	TRBJ1-1	TGTGCCAGCAGTATAAGATCAAGAAGCTTGAACACTGAAGCTTTCTTT	CASSIRSRSLNTEAFF
TRBV13	TRBD1	NA	TRBJ1-1	TGTGCCAGCAGCCTGGGACAGTTGGGGAACACTGAAGCTTTCTTT	CASSLGQLGNTEAFF
TRBV5-7	NA	once	TRBJ2-5	TGTGCCAGCAGCTTGGGACTAAATACAGAGACCCAGTACTTC	CASSLGLNTETQYF
TRBV27	NA	NA	TRBJ1-6	TGTGCCAGCAGTTTATCGTGGGGTGGGCGATCACCCCTCCACTTT	CASSLSWGGRSPLHF
TRBV7-3	NA	NA	TRBJ2-7	TGTGCCAGCAGCTTTAAGGGATCCTACGAGCAGTACTTC	CASSFKGSYEQYF
TRBV11-2	NA	NA	TRBJ2-7	TGTGCCAGCAGCTCCGGGGGTACCTACGAGCAGTACTTC	CASSSGGTYEQYF
TRBV4-3	TRBD1	NA	TRBJ2-1	TGCGCCAGCAGCCAAGCCGGGACAGGGGTCCACAATGAGCAGTTCTTC	CASSQAGTGVHNEQFF
TRBV4-1	NA	NA	TRBJ1-1	TGCGCCAGCAGCCACCAGACAGTGATCGAAACTGAAGCTTTCTTT	CASSHQTVIETEAFF
TRBV5-1	NA	NA	TRBJ2-3	TGCGCCAGCAGTGATGGAGGAGGAAGTACAGATACGCAGTATTTT	CASSDGGGSTDTQYF
TRBV5-1	NA	NA	TRBJ1-1	TGCGCCAGCAGCCCTTCCGGGGCCACTGAAGCTTTCTTT	CASSPSGATEAFF
TRBV5-8	TRBD2	NA	TRBJ2-7	TGTGCCAGCAGCACGGGACTAGAGGGGATTGGGGGCGAGCAGTACTTC	CASSTGLEGIGGEQYF
TRBV28	TRBD1	NA	TRBJ2-7	TGTGCCAGCCTGGACAGGGGGATTCACGAGCAGTACTTC	CASLDRGIHEQYF
TRBV4-2	NA	NA	TRBJ1-4	TGTGCCAGCAGCCAAGGGGCAGCTGCAACTAATGAAAAACTGTTTTTT	CASSQGAAATNEKLFF
TRBV29-1	TRBD1	NA	TRBJ2-3	TGCAGCGTTGATGGGGTAACCGGGACAGGGGGTTCAGATACGCAGTATTTT	CSVDGVTGTGGSDTQYF
TRBV7-9	TRBD2	NA	TRBJ2-3	TGTGCCAGCAGCGGTCATCTAGCGGGGGACACAGATACGCAGTATTTT	CASSGHLAGDTDTQYF
TRBV28	NA	NA	TRBJ2-5	TGTGCCAGCAGTCCAGAATACGACCTGCGGTCCCAGTACTTC	CASSPEYDLRSQYF
TRBV29-1	TRBD2	NA	TRBJ2-3	TGCAGCGTTGAAATGTCTCCAGCGGGGGCGGCTCTTGATACGCAGTATTTT	CSVEMSPAGAALDTQYF
TRBV2	TRBD2	NA	TRBJ2-3	TGTGCCAGCAGTGTTATGACAGAAACTAGCGCAGATACGCAGTATTTT	CASSVMTETSADTQYF
TRBV19	NA	NA	TRBJ1-4	TGTGCCAGTAGTATAAGGTCCGAGGGGGTTGACGAAAAACTGTTTTTT	CASSIRSEGVDEKLFF
TRBV9	NA	NA	TRBJ2-3	TGTGCCAGCAGCTATATGGACGGGGGAAGCACAGATACGCAGTATTTT	CASSYMDGGSTDTQYF
TRBV7-8	NA	NA	TRBJ1-5	TGTGCCAGCAGCTTATTGCAGGGCAATCAGCCCCAGCATTTT	CASSLLQGNQPQHF
TRBV21-1	NA	NA	TRBJ2-1	TGTGCCAGCAGCAAAGCCGCGGGCAGGGGGAGATTCAATGAGCAGTTCTTC	CASSKAAGRGRFNEQFF
TRBV28	NA	NA	TRBJ2-1	TGTGCCAGCAGTTTCGGACGGATAGCCTACAATGAGCAGTTCTTC	CASSFGRIAYNEQFF
TRBV15	NA	NA	TRBJ1-2	TGTGCCACCAGCAGAGATCGTCTGGCGGGCAGGGATGTGAATGGCTACACCTTC	CATSRDRLAGRDVNGYTF
TRBV21-1	NA	NA	TRBJ1-6	TGTGCCAGCAGCAAGGGAACACAGGGGGATAATTCACCCCTCCACTTT	CASSKGTQGDNSPLHF
TRBV4-1	NA	NA	TRBJ1-5	TGCGCCAGCAGCCAAAATAGCAATCAGCCCCAGCATTTT	CASSQNSNQPQHF
TRBV10-1	TRBD2	NA	TRBJ2-1	TGCGCCAGCAGCCGGACTAGCGGGGGGACCTACAATGAGCAGTTCTTC	CASSRTSGGTYNEQFF
TRBV19	NA	NA	TRBJ1-2	TGTGCCAGTAGTATAATGCCGTCTACGGGGGGCTACACCTTC	CASSIMPSTGGYTF
TRBV2	TRBD2	NA	TRBJ2-1	TGTGCCAGCACCCCGAGGGCTAGCGGGGGTGCCGTGTATGAGCAGTTCTTC	CASTPRASGGAVYEQFF